One and the same sample provided the 18 T cell receptor beta chains below, sequenced in a study of post-analysis software for immune sequencing data. Points from the study as a whole: Elevated frequency relative to controls characterized a handful of TRBV segments in patients, TRBV5-6, TRBV5-1 and TRBV20-1 among them.

Their cognate antigens are unknown. Unique molecular identifiers featured in each of the TCR beta cDNA libraries. Via MiXCR, TCRdb re-called the PCR reads, giving one row per CDR3 protein. The sample contains 450,000 to 700,000 distinct CDR3 sequences, about 40% of which appear only once. Source material: blood. Receptor source: a girl aged 10 to 17 with multiple sclerosis.

The genes are TRBV6-5 and TRBJ2-3; D gene unclear. Trimming left V 8 bases short and J 4 bases short, with 13 bases between. The CDR3 runs 13 residues. Germline CDR1 reads MNHEY; CDR2 reads SVGAGI. The CDR3 region has the DNA TGTGCCAGCGGTCGAGGTCTCGCAGATACGCAGTATTTT. Translating it yields CASGRGLADTQYF.

Many counts were recorded for this clonotype. Being one base from a much bigger clone, this may be a read error. The V call is TRBV5-6, the J call TRBJ2-1; 7 bases align to TRBD2. The germline V gene encodes CDR1 SGHDT and CDR2 YYEEEE. The CDR3 is 14 amino acids. Trimming removed 3 bases from V and 0 bases from J; junction bases left unmatched: 0. CDR3 nucleotides: TGTGCCAGCAGCTGGGGGGGCTCCTACAATGAGCAGTTCTTC. It encodes CASSWGGSYNEQFF.

The chain combines TRBV12-3 or TRBV12-4 with TRBJ1-4, with no clear D. V was clipped by 4 bases and J by 7 bases, with 4 bases between them. The CDR3 has 11 amino acids. The CDR3: CASSSSEKLFF. As DNA, the CDR3 is TGTGCCAGCAGTTCAAGTGAAAAACTGTTTTTT.

This clonotype appeared a few times. The rearrangement joins TRBV5-1 to TRBJ2-7; weak D call: TRBD1 (6 bases). The germline gives CDR1 SGHRS, CDR2 YFSETQ. CDR3 length: 16 residues. Trimming stripped 7 bases from V and 0 bases from J, with 20 bases between. CDR3 in DNA: TGCGCCAGCCGAGGGGATGGACAGCGTTACTCCTACGAGCAGTACTTC. This sequence encodes CASRGDGQRYSYEQYF.

The DNA of the CDR3 is TGTGCCAGCAGGCGAGGTACGGGACTTGAAGCTTTCTTT. Protein: CASRRGTGLEAFF. V and J are TRBV12-3 or TRBV12-4 and TRBJ1-1; D might be TRBD1 (5 bases). V was pared by 6 bases and J by 7 bases, with 15 bases between. The CDR3 length is 13 residues.

About this clonotype: A read error may account for a junction end that differs from germline. The V and J genes are TRBV7-9 and TRBJ2-5; no clear D. Near its end, the DNA agrees better with TRBJ2-7, so the J call may be wrong. The CDR3 length is 12 residues. Germline loops: CDR1 SEHNR, CDR2 FQNEAQ (reference sequence). The CDR3 region has the DNA TGTTCCAGCAGCTTATACAACTACGAGCAGTACTTC. Translating it yields CSSSLYNYEQYF.

This clonotype came up a few times. The chain has TRBV2 and TRBJ2-7; 7 nucleotides align to TRBD1. This CDR3 comprises 13 residues. Germline CDR1 is SNHLY and CDR2 is FYNNEI. Unmatched junction bases numbered 6, after V lost 8 bases and J lost 2 bases. CDR3: CASDPQGAYEQYF. CDR3 nucleotides: TGTGCCAGCGACCCCCAGGGGGCCTACGAGCAGTACTTC.

This chain connects TRBV6-6 to TRBJ2-7, with 8 bases that match TRBD1. The CDR3 spans 14 residues. The V and J ends lost 8 bases and 6 bases, in that order; junction bases with no gene match: 12. CDR1 is MNHNY and CDR2 is SVGAGI in the germline V gene (reference sequence). The CDR3 sequence is CASLRQGSNSEQYF. The DNA for the CDR3 is TGTGCCAGCCTTAGACAGGGGTCGAACTCCGAGCAGTACTTC.

The table lists this clonotype with a count of one. The gene calls are TRBV27 and TRBJ2-5, with D possibly TRBD2 on 6 matching bases. Germline V gives CDR1 MNHEY, CDR2 SMNVEV (reference sequence). Between the trimmed V and J ends, which lost 4 bases and 2 bases, there was a span of 11 bases. This CDR3 comprises 14 residues. CDR3: CASSYIADQETQYF. The CDR3 DNA follows: TGTGCCAGCAGTTACATAGCGGATCAAGAGACCCAGTACTTC.

The chain is built from TRBV20-1 and TRBJ2-5; 8 nucleotides agree with TRBD1. The J call may be faulty, since TRBJ2-7 better matches the DNA end. Per germline, CDR1 DFQATT and CDR2 SNEGSKA (reference sequence). The CDR3 is 15 residues long. For the CDR3, the DNA is TGCAGTGCTAGAACCCGGCGGGACAGGCCCTACGAGCAGTACTTC. Protein: CSARTRRDRPYEQYF.

In its sample, this clonotype was seen a few times. The chain couples TRBV12-3 or TRBV12-4 to TRBJ2-7; D perhaps matches TRBD2 (5 bases). V gave up 6 bases and J gave up 4 bases, with 10 bases separating them. This CDR3 region has 12 residues. In nucleotides, the CDR3 is TGTGCCAGCAGCCCGGGAAAATACGAGCAGTACTTC. Residues: CASSPGKYEQYF.

About this clonotype: At one boundary the junction diverges from the germline segment, which might be a read error. The chain joins TRBV5-1 to TRBJ1-2, with 11 bases that match TRBD1. CDR3 size: 17 residues. Germline CDR1 SGHRS, CDR2 YFSETQ. The CDR3 DNA follows: TGCGCCAGCAGCCTGTGGACAGGGGGCAAGGACAACTATGGCTACGCCTTC. Translation gives CASSLWTGGKDNYGYAF.

The chain couples TRBV20-1 to TRBJ1-6; 8 bases align to TRBD1. Germline V gives CDR1 DFQATT, CDR2 SNEGSKA (reference sequence). V trimming: 4 bases; J trimming: 6 bases; junction bases outside the gene matches: 2. This CDR3 comprises 13 residues. The CDR3 protein is CSAMTGVNSPLHF. Here the CDR3 DNA reads TGCAGTGCTATGACAGGGGTTAATTCACCCCTCCACTTT.

The chain couples TRBV5-1 to TRBJ1-1; a weak D match, TRBD1 (5 bases). The CDR3 consists of 14 residues. Germline V gene sequence: CDR1 SGHRS, CDR2 YFSETQ. Trimming removed 3 bases from V and 12 bases from J, with 21 bases in between. The CDR3 loop reads CASSWGGAESVTFF. The CDR3 DNA follows: TGCGCCAGCAGCTGGGGCGGGGCCGAAAGTGTGACTTTCTTT.

This sequence joins TRBV5-1 and TRBJ2-7; 9 nucleotides line up with TRBD1. The CDR3 extends over 16 amino acids. Germline lookup yields CDR1 SGHRS and CDR2 YFSETQ. V was pared by 1 base and J by 2 bases, with 7 bases of the junction left unmatched. The CDR3 is CASSLMGDRDAYEQYF. For the CDR3, the DNA is TGCGCCAGCAGCTTGATGGGGGACAGGGATGCCTACGAGCAGTACTTC.

This chain connects TRBV29-1 to TRBJ2-1; TRBD2 aligns across 7 bases. CDR3 length: 17 amino acids. Germline loops: CDR1 SQVTM, CDR2 ANQGSEA. After removal of 6 bases from V and 0 bases from J, the junction contained 14 bases not matched to a gene. The chain's CDR3 is CSVSGGGLTSSYNEQFF. Written as DNA, the CDR3 is TGCAGCGTAAGTGGGGGGGGACTTACAAGCTCCTACAATGAGCAGTTCTTC.

V usage is TRBV12-3 or TRBV12-4 and J usage is TRBJ1-2, with a possible D match to TRBD1 (5 bases). The CDR3 is 12 residues long. V lost 5 bases and J lost 6, with 10 bases in between. CDR3 protein: CASSPGGDGYTF. For the CDR3, the DNA is TGTGCCAGCAGTCCTGGGGGGGATGGCTACACCTTC.

The V call is TRBV6-1, the J call TRBJ2-7, with 13 nucleotides matching TRBD2. CDR1 and CDR2 from the germline V gene are MNHNS and SASEGT. J lost 4 bases, V lost 7 bases, and 10 bases had no gene match. This CDR3 contains 16 residues. The CDR3 nucleotides read TGTGCCAGCATTCCAGGCCCGGGACTAGCGGGGTACGAGCAGTACTTC. Translation: CASIPGPGLAGYEQYF.